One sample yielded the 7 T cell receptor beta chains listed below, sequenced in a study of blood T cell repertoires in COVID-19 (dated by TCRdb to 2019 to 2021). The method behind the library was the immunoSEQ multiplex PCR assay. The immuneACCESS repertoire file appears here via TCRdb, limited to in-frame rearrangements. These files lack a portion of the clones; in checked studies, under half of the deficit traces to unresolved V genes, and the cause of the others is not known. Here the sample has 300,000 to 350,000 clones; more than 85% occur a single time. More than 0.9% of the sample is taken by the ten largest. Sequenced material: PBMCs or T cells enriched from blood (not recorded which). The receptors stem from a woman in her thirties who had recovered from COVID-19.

In nucleotides, the CDR3 is TGCGCCAGCGGGGGGGGCAGGGATGAGACCCAGTACTTC. Translated: CASGGGRDETQYF. The chain joins TRBV10-2 to TRBJ2-5, with TRBD2 as a possible D gene (7 bases). The germline gives CDR1 WSHSY, CDR2 SAAADI. Trimming left V 8 bases short and J 5 bases short, with 15 bases between. The CDR3 sequence is 13 residues long.

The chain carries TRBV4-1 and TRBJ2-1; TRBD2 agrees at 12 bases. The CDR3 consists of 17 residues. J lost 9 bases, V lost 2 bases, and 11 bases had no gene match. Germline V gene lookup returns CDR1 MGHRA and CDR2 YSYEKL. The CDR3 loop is CASSQNPTSGGSIEQFF. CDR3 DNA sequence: TGCGCCAGCAGCCAAAATCCTACTAGCGGGGGGTCCATTGAGCAGTTCTTC.

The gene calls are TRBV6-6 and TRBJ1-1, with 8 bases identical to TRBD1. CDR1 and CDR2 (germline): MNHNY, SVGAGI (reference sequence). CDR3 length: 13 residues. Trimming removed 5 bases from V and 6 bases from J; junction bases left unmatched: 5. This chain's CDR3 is CASSPLGQAEAFF. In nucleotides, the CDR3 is TGTGCCAGCAGTCCCCTGGGACAGGCTGAAGCTTTCTTT.

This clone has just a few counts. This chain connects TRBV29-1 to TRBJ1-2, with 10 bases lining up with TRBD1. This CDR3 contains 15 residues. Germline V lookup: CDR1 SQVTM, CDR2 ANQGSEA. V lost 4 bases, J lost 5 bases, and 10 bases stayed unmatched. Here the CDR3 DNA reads TGCAGCGTTGTAAAGGACAGGGGGGCACAGTATGGCTACACCTTC. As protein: CSVVKDRGAQYGYTF.

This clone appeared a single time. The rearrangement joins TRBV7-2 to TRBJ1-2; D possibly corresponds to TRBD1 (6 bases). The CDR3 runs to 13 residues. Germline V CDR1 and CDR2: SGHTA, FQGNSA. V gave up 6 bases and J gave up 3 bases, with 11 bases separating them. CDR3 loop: CASSPDSDYGYTF. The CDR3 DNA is TGTGCCAGCAGTCCGGACAGTGACTATGGCTACACCTTC.

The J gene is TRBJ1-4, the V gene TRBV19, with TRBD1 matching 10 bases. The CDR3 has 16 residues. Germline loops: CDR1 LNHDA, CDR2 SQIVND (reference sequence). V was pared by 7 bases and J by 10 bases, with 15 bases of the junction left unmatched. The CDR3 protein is CASTTMGQGRQGKLFF. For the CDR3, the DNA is TGTGCCAGTACCACCATGGGACAGGGGCGTCAAGGAAAACTGTTTTTT.

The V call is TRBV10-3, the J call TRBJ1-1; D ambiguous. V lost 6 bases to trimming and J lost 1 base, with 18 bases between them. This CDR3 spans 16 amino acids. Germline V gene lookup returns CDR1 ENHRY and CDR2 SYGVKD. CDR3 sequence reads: CAIRNRTFRPNTEAFF. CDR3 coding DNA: TGTGCCATCAGAAACAGAACGTTCAGGCCGAACACTGAAGCTTTCTTT.